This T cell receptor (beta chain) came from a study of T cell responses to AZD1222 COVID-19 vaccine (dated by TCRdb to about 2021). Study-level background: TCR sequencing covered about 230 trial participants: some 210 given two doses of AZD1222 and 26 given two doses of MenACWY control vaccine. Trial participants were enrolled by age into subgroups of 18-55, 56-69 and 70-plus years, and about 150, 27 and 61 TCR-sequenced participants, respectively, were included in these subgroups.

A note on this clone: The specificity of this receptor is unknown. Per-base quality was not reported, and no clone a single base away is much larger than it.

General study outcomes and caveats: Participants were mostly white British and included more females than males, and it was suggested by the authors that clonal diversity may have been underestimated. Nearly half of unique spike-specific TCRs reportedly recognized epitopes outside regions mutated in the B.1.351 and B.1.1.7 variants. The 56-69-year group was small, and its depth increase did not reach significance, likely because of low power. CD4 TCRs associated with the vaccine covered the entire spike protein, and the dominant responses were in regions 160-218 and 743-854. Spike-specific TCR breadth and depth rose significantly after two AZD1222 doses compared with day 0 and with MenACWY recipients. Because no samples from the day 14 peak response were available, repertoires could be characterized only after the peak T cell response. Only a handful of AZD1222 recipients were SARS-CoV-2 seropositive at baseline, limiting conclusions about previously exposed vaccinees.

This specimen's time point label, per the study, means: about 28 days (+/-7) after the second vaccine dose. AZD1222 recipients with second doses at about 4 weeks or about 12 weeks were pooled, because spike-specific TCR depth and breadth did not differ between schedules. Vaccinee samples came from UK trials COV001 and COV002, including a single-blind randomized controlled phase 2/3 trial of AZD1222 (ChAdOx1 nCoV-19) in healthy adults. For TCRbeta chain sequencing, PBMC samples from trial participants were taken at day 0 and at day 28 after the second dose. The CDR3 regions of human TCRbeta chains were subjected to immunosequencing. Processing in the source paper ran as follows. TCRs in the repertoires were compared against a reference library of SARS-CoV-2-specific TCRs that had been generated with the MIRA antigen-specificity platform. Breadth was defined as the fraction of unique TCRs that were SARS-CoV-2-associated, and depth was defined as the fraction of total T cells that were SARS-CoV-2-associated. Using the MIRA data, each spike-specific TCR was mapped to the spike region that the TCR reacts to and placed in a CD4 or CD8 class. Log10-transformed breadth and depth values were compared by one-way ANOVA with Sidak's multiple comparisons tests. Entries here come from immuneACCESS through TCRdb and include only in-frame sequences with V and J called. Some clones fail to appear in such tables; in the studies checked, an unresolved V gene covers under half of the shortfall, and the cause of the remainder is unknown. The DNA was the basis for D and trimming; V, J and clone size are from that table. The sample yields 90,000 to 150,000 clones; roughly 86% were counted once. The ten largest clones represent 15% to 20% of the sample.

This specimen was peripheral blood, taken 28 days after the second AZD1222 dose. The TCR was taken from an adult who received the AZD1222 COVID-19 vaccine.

The CDR3 loop reads CASSLGLVRIGAGNQPQHF. In nucleotide form, the sequence is TGTGCCAGCAGCTTAGGACTGGTACGTATAGGTGCGGGCAATCAGCCCCAGCATTTT. The chain is assembled from TRBV13 and TRBJ1-5, with the identity of the D gene unclear. The junction shows trimming of 0 bases on V and 2 bases on J, plus 20 bases between the germline ends. CDR1 is given as PRHDT and CDR2 as FYEKMQ, both from the germline V gene (reference sequence). CDR3 length: 19 amino acids, cysteine to phenylalanine. The retained sequence is limited to the CDR3, 57 bases, with the frame set at the first base.